This T cell receptor beta chain appears in the sequencing data of a study of cytomegalovirus exposure and HLA in healthy donors. Broader study findings: Rare TCR sequences predominated, though certain public TCRs were found in many donors. TCR beta sequences numbering more than 15,000 were associated with HLA alleles at 0.05 false discovery rate in a later analysis. Earlier analysis found most TCR beta V segments productive about 90% or about 30% of the time.

Nominal health characterized the donors when sampled, though unrecorded immune exposures were likely. The CDR3 runs 15 residues. Germline trimming cut 6 bases from V and 1 base from J; bases unmatched to any gene: 8. Germline V gene sequence: CDR1 MDHEN, CDR2 SYDVKM. A word on this clone: Its antigen is undetermined.

The PCR contained 60 Vbeta and 13 Jbeta primers. Libraries were prepared by immunoSEQ multiplex PCR; TCRdb keeps only in-frame clonotypes and omits some of them. The table lists 65,000 to 95,000 clones, roughly 82% of them singletons. The receptor was isolated from a man aged 65 to 79 in good health and CMV-seronegative. Sequencing input: PBMCs. This chain links TRBV28 with TRBJ1-1, with 7 positions matching TRBD1. The chain's CDR3 is CASSTSGTENTEAFF. In nucleotides, the CDR3 is TGTGCCAGCAGCACCTCCGGGACAGAGAACACTGAAGCTTTCTTT.